These 21 T cell receptor beta chains originate from one sample sequenced in a study of T cells in localized non-small cell lung cancer (dated by TCRdb to 2020 to 2021). Library preparation was by the immunoSEQ multiplex PCR assay. TCRdb obtained this table from immuneACCESS and retained in-frame rearrangements with V and J assigned. These tables miss some clones; where compared with another copy, unresolved V genes account for less than half of the shortfall, and the remainder is unexplained. The sample table records around 40,000 clones; about 86% of these occur just once. Over 6% of the sample is held by the ten biggest clonotypes. The specimen was peripheral blood, collected before any cancer treatment. These receptors were collected from a woman aged 18 to 55 with stage III lung adenocarcinoma.

The V call is TRBV7-9, the J call TRBJ1-1, with D perhaps TRBD1 (6 bases). In germline, CDR1 is SEHNR, CDR2 FQNEAQ (reference sequence). Trimming shortened V by 6 bases and J by 3 bases, and 11 bases separated the two germline ends. The CDR3 consists of 13 residues. The DNA of the CDR3 is TGTGCCAGCAGTACAACAGGGTACACTGAAGCTTTCTTT. Translated, it gives CASSTTGYTEAFF.

This clone was detected only a few times. This sequence joins TRBV10-1 and TRBJ1-2; 7 bases map to TRBD1. The ends lost 5 bases at V and 3 bases at J; junction bases unmatched: 12. The CDR3 extends over 16 amino acids. The V gene's germline CDR1 is WNHNN and CDR2 SYGVQD (reference sequence). The CDR3 loop is CASSSGQVSLDYGYTF. The CDR3 DNA reads TGCGCCAGCAGTTCAGGACAGGTCTCACTGGACTATGGCTACACCTTC.

CDR3 DNA sequence: TGCAGCGTTGTGGGACTAGCGGGGGAAAGCACAGATACGCAGTATTTT. This codes for CSVVGLAGESTDTQYF. The chain employs TRBV29-1 and TRBJ2-3; the match to TRBD2 covers 14 bases. V was clipped by 4 bases and J by 0 bases; unmatched bases: 3. Per the germline V gene, CDR1 is SQVTM and CDR2 is ANQGSEA. This CDR3 region has 16 residues.

CDR3 sequence reads: CASSQEGLASSNEQFF. DNA of the CDR3: TGTGCCAGCAGCCAAGAAGGGCTAGCCTCTTCCAATGAGCAGTTCTTC. The gene calls are TRBV4-2 and TRBJ2-1, with D perhaps matching TRBD2 (5 bases). The V and J ends lost 0 bases and 6 bases respectively, with 15 bases between them. The CDR3 runs 16 residues. The germline CDR1 and CDR2 sequences are LGHNA and YNFKEQ.

This clone is medium-sized (0.01 to 0.1%) by share. The rearrangement joins TRBV11-2 to TRBJ1-6; D is ambiguous. The CDR3 consists of 16 residues. Trimming removed 0 bases at V and 10 bases at J, with 16 bases between. CDR1 is SGHAT, CDR2 FQNNGV, per germline. The CDR3 region has the DNA TGTGCCAGCAGCTTAGAAGGCCCTAATGTGGGGTCACCCCTCCACTTT. Protein: CASSLEGPNVGSPLHF.

The count of this clone is one. The chain combines TRBV5-1 with TRBJ2-1; TRBD1 aligns across 7 bases. The CDR3 is 15 residues long. The V and J ends lost 0 bases and 7 bases, in that order; junction bases with no gene match: 7. Looked up from germline, CDR1 is SGHRS and CDR2 is YFSETQ. The CDR3 coding sequence is TGCGCCAGCAGCTTGGCGGGGCAGGGGGTTAATGAGCAGTTCTTC. This translates into CASSLAGQGVNEQFF.

The rearrangement links TRBV7-9 to TRBJ1-3, with D possibly matching TRBD1 (6 bases). V was shortened by 4 bases and J by 0 bases, with 10 bases between the two germline ends. The CDR3 is 15 residues long. Germline lookup yields CDR1 SEHNR and CDR2 FQNEAQ (reference sequence). CDR3 DNA: TGTGCCAGCAGCTGGACAGTGAGCTCTGGAAACACCATATATTTT. This gives the protein CASSWTVSSGNTIYF. The entire variable domain, with the rest obtained from reference TRBV7-9 and TRBJ1-3, is as follows: DTGVSQNPRHKITKRGQNVTFRCDPISEHNRLYWYRQTLGQGPEFLTYFQNEAQLEKSRLLSDRFSAERPKGSFSTLEIQRTEQGDSAMYLCASSWTVSSGNTIYFGEGSWLTVV.

In its sample, this clone was seen once. Germline and junction disagree at one end, which may indicate a read error. The chain is built from TRBV7-7 and TRBJ2-3; 8 nucleotides line up with TRBD1. This CDR3 spans 13 amino acids. Germline CDR1 SSHAT, CDR2 FNYEAQ (reference sequence). The CDR3 sequence: CASSRGQIDTQYF. The DNA of the CDR3 is TGTGCTAGCAGCAGGGGGCAGATAGATACGCAGTATTTT. Looking up the rest from reference TRBV7-7 and TRBJ2-3 gives the full variable domain: GAGVSQSPRYKVTKRGQDVTLRCDPISSHATLYWYQQALGQGPEFLTYFNYEAQPDKSGLPSDRFSAERPEGSISTLTIQRTEQRDSAMYRCASSRGQIDTQYFGPGTRLTVL.

The J gene is TRBJ1-1, the V gene TRBV7-3; D gene ambiguous. This CDR3 region has 13 residues. V was trimmed by 3 bases and J by 5 bases, leaving 10 bases between them. Germline V gene lookup returns CDR1 SGHTA and CDR2 FQGTGA. CDR3 sequence: CASSLDRETEAFF. CDR3 nucleotide sequence: TGTGCCAGCAGCTTGGACCGGGAGACTGAAGCTTTCTTT.

This clone was seen a handful of times. This sequence joins TRBV5-5 and TRBJ1-2, with a possible D match to TRBD1 (6 bases). The CDR3 covers 14 residues. Per the germline V gene, CDR1 is SGHKS and CDR2 is YYEKEE (reference sequence). The V end lost 0 bases, the J end lost 5 bases, and 11 bases lay between the germline ends. CDR3 region: CASSLEGVGYGYTF. The CDR3 DNA follows: TGTGCCAGCAGCTTGGAGGGGGTGGGGTATGGCTACACCTTC.

The chain uses TRBV10-3 and TRBJ2-2, with D possibly matching TRBD1 (6 bases). The CDR3 is 14 amino acids. Trimming removed 6 bases from V and 6 bases from J, with 14 bases in between. Germline V gives CDR1 ENHRY, CDR2 SYGVKD. CDR3 sequence reads: CAISVQGLAGELFF. CDR3 sequence (DNA): TGTGCCATCAGCGTACAGGGTCTGGCCGGGGAGCTGTTTTTT.

This clone has only one observation. This chain joins TRBV5-1 and TRBJ1-2; unclear D gene. Germline V gene sequence: CDR1 SGHRS, CDR2 YFSETQ. The V end was cut by 4 bases, the J end by 0 bases, with 19 bases between. This CDR3 has 17 amino acids. CDR3: CASSPVGGEHPNYGYTF. The DNA for the CDR3 is TGCGCCAGCAGCCCTGTGGGCGGGGAGCACCCTAACTATGGCTACACCTTC.

The chain recombines TRBV19 with TRBJ2-2; a weak D match, TRBD1 (6 bases). The CDR3 is made up of 14 amino acids. Looked up from germline, CDR1 is LNHDA and CDR2 is SQIVND (reference sequence). V lost 5 bases and J 4 bases, leaving 11 bases between the germline ends. This CDR3 is CASSYTGSTGELFF. CDR3 nucleotide sequence: TGTGCCAGTAGTTATACAGGGTCCACCGGGGAGCTGTTTTTT.

The J gene is TRBJ1-2, the V gene TRBV21-1; no DNA check was done on the table's D call, TRBD1. TRBV21-1 has pseudogene status. The CDR3 loop spans 13 amino acids. CDR3 sequence: CAMQGTPFYGYTF. CDR3 sequence (DNA): TGTGCTATGCAGGGGACCCCCTTCTATGGCTACACCTTC.

The chain joins TRBV10-3 to TRBJ2-3; no reliable D call. The germline CDR1 and CDR2 sequences are ENHRY and SYGVKD. The V end lost 2 bases, the J end lost 6 bases, and 12 bases lay between the germline ends. The CDR3 is 14 amino acids. The CDR3 spells CAISEGWGLDTQYF. In DNA, the CDR3 is TGTGCCATCAGTGAGGGATGGGGTTTGGATACGCAGTATTTT.

The CDR3 DNA is TGTGCCAGTACCCCTGAAAGACAATACAATGAGCAGTTCTTC. This sequence encodes CASTPERQYNEQFF. This chain links TRBV19 with TRBJ2-1; D is unclear. Looked up from germline, CDR1 is LNHDA and CDR2 is SQIVND (reference sequence). The CDR3 is made up of 14 amino acids. V gave up 7 bases and J gave up 4 bases, with 14 bases separating them. The variable domain in full, completed from reference TRBV19 and TRBJ2-1, reads DGGITQSPKYLFRKEGQNVTLSCEQNLNHDAMYWYRQDPGQGLRLIYYSQIVNDFQKGDIAEGYSVSREKKESFPLTVTSAQKNPTAFYLCASTPERQYNEQFFGPGTRLTVL.

CDR3 nucleotide sequence: TGTGCCAGCAGCCAACAGGGGGGATCACCCCTCCACTTT. Its translation: CASSQQGGSPLHF. This rearrangement joins TRBV6-6 to TRBJ1-6, with TRBD1 matching 8 bases. This CDR3 contains 13 residues. Germline loops: CDR1 MNHNY, CDR2 SVGAGI (reference sequence). The J segment lost 10 bases and the V segment lost 6 bases, leaving 5 bases of the junction unmatched.

The V and J genes are TRBV18 and TRBJ2-5, with D possibly being TRBD1 (5 bases). Germline V CDR1 and CDR2: KGHSH, LQKENI. V gave up 3 bases and J gave up 2 bases, with 10 bases separating them. The CDR3 extends over 14 amino acids. In DNA, the CDR3 is TGTGCCAGCTCACCTAAGGCAGGGCAAGAGACCCAGTACTTC. Protein product: CASSPKAGQETQYF.

This chain joins TRBV2 and TRBJ2-5, with 10 bases matching TRBD1. The CDR3 totals 12 residues. The germline V gene has CDR1 SNHLY and CDR2 FYNNEI. Trimming took 11 bases from V and 5 from J; bases not matched to a gene: 5. CDR3 loop: CAGTGDGETQYF. CDR3 DNA: TGTGCCGGGACAGGGGACGGGGAGACCCAGTACTTC.

The rearrangement uses TRBV4-2 and TRBJ2-1; 12 nucleotides align to TRBD2. Per the germline V gene, CDR1 is LGHNA and CDR2 is YNFKEQ. Losses at the gene ends were 0 bases for V and 7 bases for J; bases not matched to a gene: 10. This CDR3 spans 18 amino acids. CDR3 DNA sequence: TGTGCCAGCAGCCAAGAAGGCACCCTAGCGGGGGGGAAAAATGAGCAGTTCTTC. This encodes CASSQEGTLAGGKNEQFF.

V and J are TRBV6-1 and TRBJ1-5; 10 bases align to TRBD1. The trim removed 4 bases at V and 5 bases at J, leaving 5 bases unmatched. Germline CDR1 is MNHNS and CDR2 is SASEGT. This CDR3 is built from 15 residues. The CDR3 nucleotides read TGTGCCAGCAGTGCAGGGACAGGGGTGGATCAGCCCCAGCATTTT. It yields the protein CASSAGTGVDQPQHF.